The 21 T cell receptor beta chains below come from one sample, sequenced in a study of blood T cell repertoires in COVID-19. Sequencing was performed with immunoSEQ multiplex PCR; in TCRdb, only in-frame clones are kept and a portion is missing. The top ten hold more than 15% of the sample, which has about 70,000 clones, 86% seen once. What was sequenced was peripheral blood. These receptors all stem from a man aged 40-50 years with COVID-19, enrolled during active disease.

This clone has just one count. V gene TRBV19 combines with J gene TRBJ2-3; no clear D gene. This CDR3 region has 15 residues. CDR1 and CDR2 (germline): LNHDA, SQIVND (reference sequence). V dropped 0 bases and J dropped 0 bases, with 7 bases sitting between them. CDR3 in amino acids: CASSIEGRSTDTQYF. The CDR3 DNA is TGTGCCAGTAGTATAGAAGGCAGGAGCACAGATACGCAGTATTTT. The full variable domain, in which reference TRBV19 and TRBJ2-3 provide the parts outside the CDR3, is DGGITQSPKYLFRKEGQNVTLSCEQNLNHDAMYWYRQDPGQGLRLIYYSQIVNDFQKGDIAEGYSVSREKKESFPLTVTSAQKNPTAFYLCASSIEGRSTDTQYFGPGTRLTVL.

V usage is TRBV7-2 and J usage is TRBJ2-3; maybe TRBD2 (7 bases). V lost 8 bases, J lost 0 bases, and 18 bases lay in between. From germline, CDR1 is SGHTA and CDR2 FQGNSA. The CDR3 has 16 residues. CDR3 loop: CASGGGAGTSTDTQYF. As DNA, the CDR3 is TGTGCCAGCGGAGGGGGAGCGGGAACAAGCACAGATACGCAGTATTTT.

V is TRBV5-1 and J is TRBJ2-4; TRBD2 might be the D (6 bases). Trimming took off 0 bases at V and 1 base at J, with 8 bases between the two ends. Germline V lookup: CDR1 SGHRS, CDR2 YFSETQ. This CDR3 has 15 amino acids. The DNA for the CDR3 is TGCGCCAGCAGCTTGGCGGAGGGGGCCAAAAACATTCAGTACTTC. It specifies CASSLAEGAKNIQYF.

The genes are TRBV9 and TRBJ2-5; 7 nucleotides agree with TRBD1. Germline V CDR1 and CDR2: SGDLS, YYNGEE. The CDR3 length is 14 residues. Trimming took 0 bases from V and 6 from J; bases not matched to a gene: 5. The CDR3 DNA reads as TGTGCCAGCAGCGTAGGTACAGGGGAACAGACCCAGTACTTC. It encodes CASSVGTGEQTQYF.

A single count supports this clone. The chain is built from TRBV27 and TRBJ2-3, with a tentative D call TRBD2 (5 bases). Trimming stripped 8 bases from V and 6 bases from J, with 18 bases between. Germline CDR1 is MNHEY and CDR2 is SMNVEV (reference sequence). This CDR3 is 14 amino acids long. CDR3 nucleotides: TGTGCCAGCCGCCTTCGACTACCGGGGGATACGCAGTATTTT. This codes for CASRLRLPGDTQYF.

Written as DNA, the CDR3 is TGTGCTAGTGGTTTGGACTACCCCGTCACAGATACGCAGTATTTT. Its protein product is CASGLDYPVTDTQYF. V is TRBV12-5 and J is TRBJ2-3, with D unresolved. The CDR3 spans 15 residues. Germline V gene lookup returns CDR1 LGHNT and CDR2 FRNRAP. V shed 1 base and J shed 2 bases, with 10 bases lying between them.

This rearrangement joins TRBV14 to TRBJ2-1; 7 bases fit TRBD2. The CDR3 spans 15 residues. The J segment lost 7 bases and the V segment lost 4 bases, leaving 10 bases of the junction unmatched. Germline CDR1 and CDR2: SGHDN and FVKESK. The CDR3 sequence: CASSRGRGTTNEQFF. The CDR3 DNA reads TGTGCCAGCAGCCGAGGGAGGGGTACTACAAATGAGCAGTTCTTC.

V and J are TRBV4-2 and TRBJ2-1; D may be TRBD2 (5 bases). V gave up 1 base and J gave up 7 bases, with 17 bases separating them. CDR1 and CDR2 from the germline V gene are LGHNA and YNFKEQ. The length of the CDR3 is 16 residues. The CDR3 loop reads CASSQGAAGRSNEQFF. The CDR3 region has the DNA TGTGCCAGCAGCCAAGGAGCCGCGGGCCGTTCGAATGAGCAGTTCTTC.

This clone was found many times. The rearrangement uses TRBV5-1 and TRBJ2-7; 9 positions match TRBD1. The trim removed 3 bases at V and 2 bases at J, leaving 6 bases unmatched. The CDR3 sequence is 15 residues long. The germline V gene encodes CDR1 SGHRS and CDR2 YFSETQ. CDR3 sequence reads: CASSYPGQGTYEQYF. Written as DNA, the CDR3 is TGCGCCAGCAGCTATCCGGGACAGGGTACCTACGAGCAGTACTTC.

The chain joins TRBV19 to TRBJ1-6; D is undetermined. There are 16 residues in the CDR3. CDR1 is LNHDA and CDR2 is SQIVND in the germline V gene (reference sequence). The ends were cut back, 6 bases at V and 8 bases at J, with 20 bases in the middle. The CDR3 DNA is TGTGCCAGTAGCCTGGCCACCGGCGACGGGGATTCACCCCTCCACTTT. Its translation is CASSLATGDGDSPLHF.

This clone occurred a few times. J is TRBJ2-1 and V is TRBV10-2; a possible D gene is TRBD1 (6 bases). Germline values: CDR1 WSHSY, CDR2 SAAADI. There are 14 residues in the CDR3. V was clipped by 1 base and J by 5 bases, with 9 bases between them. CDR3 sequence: CASSELGADNEQFF. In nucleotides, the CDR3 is TGCGCCAGCAGTGAGTTGGGGGCGGACAATGAGCAGTTCTTC.

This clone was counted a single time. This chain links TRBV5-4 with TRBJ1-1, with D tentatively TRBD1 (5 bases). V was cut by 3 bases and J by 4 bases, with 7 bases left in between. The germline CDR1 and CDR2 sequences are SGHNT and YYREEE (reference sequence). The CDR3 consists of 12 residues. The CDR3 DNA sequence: TGTGCCAGCAGCTGGGGGGGCACTGAAGCTTTCTTT. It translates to CASSWGGTEAFF.

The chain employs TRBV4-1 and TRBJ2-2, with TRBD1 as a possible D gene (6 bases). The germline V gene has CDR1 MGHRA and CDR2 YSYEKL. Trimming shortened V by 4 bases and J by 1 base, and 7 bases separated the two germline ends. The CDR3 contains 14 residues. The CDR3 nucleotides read TGCGCCAGCAGCCGGGGGCGGAACACCGGGGAGCTGTTTTTT. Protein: CASSRGRNTGELFF.

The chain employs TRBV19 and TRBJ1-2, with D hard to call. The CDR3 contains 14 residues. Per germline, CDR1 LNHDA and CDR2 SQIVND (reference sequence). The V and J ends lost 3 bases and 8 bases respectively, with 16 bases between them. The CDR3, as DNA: TGTGCCAGTAGTATCTGGACGGGGATACCCGGCTACACCTTC. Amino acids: CASSIWTGIPGYTF.

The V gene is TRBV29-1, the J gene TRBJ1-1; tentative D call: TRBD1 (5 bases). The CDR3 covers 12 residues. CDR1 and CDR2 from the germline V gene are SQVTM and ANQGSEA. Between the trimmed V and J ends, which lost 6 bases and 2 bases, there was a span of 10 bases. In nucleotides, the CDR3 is TGCAGCGTCGTGACAGTAAACACTGAAGCTTTCTTT. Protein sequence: CSVVTVNTEAFF.

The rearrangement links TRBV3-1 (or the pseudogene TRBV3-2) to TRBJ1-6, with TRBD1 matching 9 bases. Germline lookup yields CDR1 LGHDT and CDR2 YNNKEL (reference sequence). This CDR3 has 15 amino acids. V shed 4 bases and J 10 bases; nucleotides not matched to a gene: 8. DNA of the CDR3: TGTGCCAGCAGCCGCCGGGACAGGGCCGCCTCACCCCTCCACTTT. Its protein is CASSRRDRAASPLHF.

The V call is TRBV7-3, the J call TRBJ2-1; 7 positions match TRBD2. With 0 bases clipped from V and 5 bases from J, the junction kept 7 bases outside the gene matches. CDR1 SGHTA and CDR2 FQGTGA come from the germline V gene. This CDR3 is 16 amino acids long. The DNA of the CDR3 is TGTGCCAGCAGCTTAACGCCGAGGAGCGGGGACAATGAGCAGTTCTTC. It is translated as CASSLTPRSGDNEQFF.

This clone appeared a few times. CDR3 DNA sequence: TGTGCCAGCAGTGAACCGGGACAGGGGGCCGAGCAGTACTTC. This sequence encodes CASSEPGQGAEQYF. The chain is built from TRBV6-1 and TRBJ2-7; TRBD1 matches 12 bases. The V gene end was trimmed by 2 bases and the J gene end by 6 bases; junction bases not matched to a gene: 2. The germline V gene has CDR1 MNHNS and CDR2 SASEGT. The CDR3 runs 14 residues.

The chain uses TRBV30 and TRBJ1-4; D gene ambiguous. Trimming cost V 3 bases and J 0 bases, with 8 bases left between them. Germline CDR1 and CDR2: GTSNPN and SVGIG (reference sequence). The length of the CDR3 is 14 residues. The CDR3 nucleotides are TGTGCCTGGAGACCAGATTCAACTAATGAAAAACTGTTTTTT. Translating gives CAWRPDSTNEKLFF.

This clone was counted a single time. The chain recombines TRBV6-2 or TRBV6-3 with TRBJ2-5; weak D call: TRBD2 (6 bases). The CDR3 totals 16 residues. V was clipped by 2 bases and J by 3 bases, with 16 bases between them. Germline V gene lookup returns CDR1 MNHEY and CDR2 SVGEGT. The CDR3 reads CASSYEVGDSKETQYF. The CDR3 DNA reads TGTGCCAGCAGTTACGAGGTGGGGGACTCCAAAGAGACCCAGTACTTC.

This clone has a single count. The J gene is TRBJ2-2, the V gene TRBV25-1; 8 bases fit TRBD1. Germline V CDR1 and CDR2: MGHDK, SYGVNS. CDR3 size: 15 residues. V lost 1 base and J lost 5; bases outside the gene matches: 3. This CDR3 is CASSEFTGGTGELFF. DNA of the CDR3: TGTGCCAGCAGTGAATTTACAGGGGGGACCGGGGAGCTGTTTTTT.